The T cell receptor (beta chain) under discussion was sequenced for a study of blood T cell repertoires in COVID-19. Study information: From T cells, B-cell-depleted T cells, or PBMCs came the material, which was cDNA or gDNA.

In the original workflow: Amplifying reference gene primers gave estimates of nucleated cell counts. Produced via immunoSEQ multiplex PCR; TCRdb's table is partial and in-frame only. V, J and clone size are those of that table, while D and trimming were read from the DNA. The sample has hundreds of thousands of clones; around 91% are singletons. Everyone who took part was roughly 18 to 89 years old, and they came from some 23 US areas. Participant-given clinical history determined each cohort assignment. V was shortened by 5 bases and J by 2 bases, with 17 bases between the two germline ends. This CDR3 has 16 residues. CDR1 and CDR2 (germline): SGHNT, YENEEA.

This sequence joins TRBV11-3 and TRBJ2-3; D might be TRBD2 (6 bases). This TCR derives from a woman in her late teens or twenties with acute COVID-19. Sample: PBMCs or T cells enriched from blood (not recorded which). Here the CDR3 DNA reads TGTGCCAGCAGCCAGAGCCAGGGACTCAACACAGATACGCAGTATTTT. This codes for CASSQSQGLNTDTQYF.